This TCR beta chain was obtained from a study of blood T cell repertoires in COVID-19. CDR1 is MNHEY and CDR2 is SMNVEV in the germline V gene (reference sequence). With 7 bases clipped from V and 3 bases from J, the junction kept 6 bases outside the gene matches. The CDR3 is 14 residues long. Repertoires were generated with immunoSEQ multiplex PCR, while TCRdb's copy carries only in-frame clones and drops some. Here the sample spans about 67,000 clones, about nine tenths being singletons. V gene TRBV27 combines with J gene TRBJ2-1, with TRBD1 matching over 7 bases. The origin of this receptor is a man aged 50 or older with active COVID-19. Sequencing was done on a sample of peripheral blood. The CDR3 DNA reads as TGTGCCAGCAAAAGACAGGGATACTACAATGAGCAGTTCTTC. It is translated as CASKRQGYYNEQFF.